Presented here are 32 T cell receptor beta chains from one specimen sequenced in a study of monozygotic twins with inflammatory bowel disease. Using the 5' RACE reads, TCRdb records one entry per CDR3 protein without DNA. The listing contains around 450,000 distinct CDR3 sequences. Source material: blood. The receptor source for this set is a human donor with ulcerative colitis or Crohn's disease, or a healthy co-twin of an affected twin (not recorded which).

The chain carries TRBV7-2 and TRBJ2-1; TCRdb returns TRBD1, unconfirmable since there is no DNA. Germline loops: CDR1 SGHTA, CDR2 FQGNSA. The CDR3 extends over 15 amino acids. This CDR3 reads CASTDRGSSYNEQFF.

This rearrangement joins TRBV7-9 to TRBJ2-7. The CDR3 is 11 amino acids. Germline V gene data show CDR1 as SEHNR and CDR2 as FQNEAQ (reference sequence). CDR3 sequence: CASSSWYEQYF.

The CDR3 protein is CASSPGTGQGVDEQFF. V and J are TRBV5-6 and TRBJ2-1; TCRdb designates TRBD1, a call that cannot be tested without DNA. This CDR3 is built from 16 residues. CDR1 and CDR2 from the germline V gene are SGHDT and YYEEEE.

The chain uses TRBV5-1 and TRBJ2-2. The CDR3 covers 14 residues. Per germline, CDR1 SGHRS and CDR2 YFSETQ. This chain's CDR3 is CASSLAAFTGELFF. Looking up the rest from reference TRBV5-1 and TRBJ2-2 gives the full variable domain: KAGVTQTPRYLIKTRGQQVTLSCSPISGHRSVSWYQQTPGQGLQFLFEYFSETQRNKGNFPGRFSGRQFSNSRSEMNVSTLELGDSALYLCASSLAAFTGELFFGEGSRLTVL.

CDR3: CASSLRRFDSPLHF. The chain links TRBV11-2 to TRBJ1-6. Germline CDR1 SGHAT, CDR2 FQNNGV. This CDR3 comprises 14 residues.

This chain uses TRBV20-1 with TRBJ1-2; as DNA is missing, the TRBD1 call by TCRdb cannot be tested. The length of the CDR3 is 14 residues. The germline V gene encodes CDR1 DFQATT and CDR2 SNEGSKA (reference sequence). The CDR3 sequence: CSARDRAGKDGYTF.

The V call is TRBV7-2, the J call TRBJ2-1; as DNA is missing, the TRBD2 call by TCRdb cannot be tested. This CDR3 spans 22 amino acids. CDR1 SGHTA and CDR2 FQGNSA come from the germline V gene. CDR3 amino acids: CASSDRGVAGGLTLSSYNEQFF.

The rearrangement joins TRBV6-1 to TRBJ2-7; TCRdb's D call, TRBD2, is unchecked because there is no DNA. The CDR3 totals 15 residues. Germline-derived CDR1 and CDR2 are MNHNS and SASEGT. CDR3 in amino acids: CASSEGREAPYEQYF.

The V and J genes are TRBV24-1 and TRBJ2-3; TCRdb names TRBD1, which stays unverified in the absence of DNA. The V gene's germline CDR1 is KGHDR and CDR2 SFDVKD. CDR3 length: 15 amino acids. The CDR3 here is CATSDPGTGTDTQYF.

The chain has TRBV2 and TRBJ2-2. CDR3 size: 15 residues. CDR1 is SNHLY and CDR2 is FYNNEI in the germline V gene. The CDR3 sequence: CAITKGSANTGELFF. Full variable domain (rest looked up from reference TRBV2 and TRBJ2-2): EPEVTQTPSHQVTQMGQEVILRCVPISNHLYFYWYRQILGQKVEFLVSFYNNEISEKSEIFDDQFSVERPDGSNFTLKIRSTKLEDSAMYFCAITKGSANTGELFFGEGSRLTVL.

The gene calls are TRBV11-1 and TRBJ1-1. From germline, CDR1 is SGHAT and CDR2 FQDESV (reference sequence). The CDR3 length is 16 residues. The CDR3 here is CASSSYIGSANTEAFF.

The chain is built from TRBV5-1 and TRBJ1-1; TCRdb picks TRBD1, but there is no DNA to check that call. The germline V gene encodes CDR1 SGHRS and CDR2 YFSETQ. The CDR3 has 14 amino acids. The CDR3 sequence: CASSYRGLGTEAFF.

The chain employs TRBV5-1 and TRBJ2-3; there is no DNA to check the TCRdb D call of TRBD1. This CDR3 is 16 amino acids long. Per germline, CDR1 SGHRS and CDR2 YFSETQ. This chain's CDR3 is CVSSLQAGKGTDTQYF.

The chain couples TRBV4-2 to TRBJ2-4; as DNA is missing, the TRBD2 call by TCRdb cannot be tested. The CDR3 is 16 residues long. The germline V gene encodes CDR1 LGHNA and CDR2 YNFKEQ. The CDR3 spells CASSQDPSAPQNIQYF.

The V and J genes are TRBV12-3 or TRBV12-4 and TRBJ1-2; TCRdb returns TRBD1, unconfirmable since there is no DNA. The CDR3 is made up of 14 amino acids. The CDR3 here is CASSLTGKAYGYTF.

The chain joins TRBV18 to TRBJ2-5; TCRdb's D call of TRBD2 is untestable without DNA. The length of the CDR3 is 17 residues. Per germline, CDR1 KGHSH and CDR2 LQKENI. CDR3 sequence reads: CASSPQPGTSGEETQYF.

This rearrangement joins TRBV6-2 or TRBV6-3 to TRBJ1-5; TCRdb's assignment of TRBD1 cannot be checked, as there is no DNA. Per the germline V gene, CDR1 is MNHEY and CDR2 is SVGEGT. The CDR3 loop spans 15 amino acids. The CDR3 reads CASSYDSGTNQPQHF.

The CDR3 here is CASLTHKTTNTEAFF. J is TRBJ1-1 and V is TRBV5-8. CDR1 SGHTS and CDR2 YDEGEE come from the germline V gene. The CDR3 totals 15 residues.

The V and J genes are TRBV10-3 and TRBJ1-5. Germline V gene sequence: CDR1 ENHRY, CDR2 SYGVKD. The CDR3 spans 13 residues. This CDR3 is CAISGPGMEPQHF.

The rearrangement links TRBV6-1 to TRBJ1-1; TCRdb names TRBD1, which stays unverified in the absence of DNA. The CDR3 is 15 amino acids. CDR1 is MNHNS and CDR2 is SASEGT in the germline V gene. The CDR3: CASSRRQIPSTEAFF.

The CDR3 reads CSAARLGDTQYF. The genes are TRBV20-1 and TRBJ2-3. Looked up from germline, CDR1 is DFQATT and CDR2 is SNEGSKA (reference sequence). The CDR3 is 12 amino acids.

This chain connects TRBV6-6 to TRBJ1-2. CDR3 length equals 13 residues. Germline V CDR1 and CDR2: MNHNY, SVGAGI (reference sequence). Here the CDR3 reads CASSYSITGGYTF.

The chain's CDR3 is CASSRHRTFEAFF. The chain has TRBV7-2 and TRBJ1-1. Germline V gene data show CDR1 as SGHTA and CDR2 as FQGNSA. CDR3 size: 13 residues.

This rearrangement joins TRBV7-7 to TRBJ1-1; TCRdb designates TRBD1, a call that cannot be tested without DNA. This CDR3 comprises 14 residues. CDR1 is SSHAT and CDR2 is FNYEAQ in the germline V gene (reference sequence). The CDR3 sequence: CASSPITGYTEAFF.

The chain joins TRBV18 to TRBJ1-6; without DNA, the TCRdb call of TRBD1 cannot be checked. The CDR3 spans 15 residues. Germline CDR1 is KGHSH and CDR2 is LQKENI. The CDR3: CASSPGQGAGSPLHF.

This chain links TRBV25-1 with TRBJ1-1; TCRdb's D call, TRBD1, is unchecked because there is no DNA. Germline values: CDR1 MGHDK, CDR2 SYGVNS. CDR3 length: 15 amino acids. CDR3 residues: CASSDVGQRTFEAFF.

The gene calls are TRBV5-1 and TRBJ2-2; the D gene TCRdb calls, TRBD1, cannot be checked with no DNA. This CDR3 is built from 15 residues. Germline V gene data show CDR1 as SGHRS and CDR2 as YFSETQ. This CDR3 reads CASSRDSTNTGELFF.

The chain links TRBV19 to TRBJ1-5; as DNA is missing, the TRBD1 call by TCRdb cannot be tested. Per the germline V gene, CDR1 is LNHDA and CDR2 is SQIVND (reference sequence). The CDR3 consists of 14 residues. CDR3 region: CASSAGTANQPQHF.

The genes are TRBV27 and TRBJ1-5; TCRdb lists TRBD1, though no DNA is available to test this call. Germline CDR1 is MNHEY and CDR2 is SMNVEV (reference sequence). The CDR3 totals 17 residues. Here the CDR3 reads CASKRTGGAYSNQPQHF.

J is TRBJ1-1 and V is TRBV7-2. Germline CDR1 SGHTA, CDR2 FQGNSA. CDR3 length: 14 amino acids. CDR3 amino acids: CASSLIVMNTEAFF.

The genes are TRBV9 and TRBJ2-1; TCRdb gives TRBD2 as the D gene, but with no DNA this cannot be confirmed. Germline assignment: CDR1 SGDLS and CDR2 YYNGEE. The CDR3 covers 17 residues. CDR3 sequence reads: CASSAPLAGVSYNEQFF.

V is TRBV6-6 and J is TRBJ2-2; without DNA, the TCRdb call of TRBD1 cannot be checked. This CDR3 has 14 residues. Germline values: CDR1 MNHNY, CDR2 SVGAGI (reference sequence). CDR3 sequence: CASSQGYNTGELFF.